These 16 T cell receptor beta chains came from one sample sequenced in a study of CD8+ T cells in alopecia areata. RNA was extracted and reverse transcribed into cDNA as the sequencing template. Produced via immunoSEQ multiplex PCR; TCRdb's table is partial and in-frame only. The table lists more than 150,000 clones, roughly half of them singletons. Regarding treatment: oral pan-JAK inhibitor, 5-10 mg twice daily. The sequenced sample was CD8+ T cells sorted from blood, obtained between weeks 51 and 52, from a patient treated with tofacitinib. These receptors all come from a human donor with alopecia areata.

The chain joins TRBV27 to TRBJ1-2; D call uncertain. The CDR3 totals 14 residues. The V gene lost 0 bases and the J gene lost 13 bases, with 18 bases spanning the gap. The germline CDR1 and CDR2 sequences are MNHEY and SMNVEV (reference sequence). The CDR3 spells CASSLSSRSSLFTF. For the CDR3, the DNA is TGTGCCAGCAGTTTATCAAGCCGGTCTAGCCTGTTCACCTTC.

This clone came up a few times. This rearrangement joins TRBV15 to TRBJ2-7; TRBD1 aligns across 10 bases. CDR1 LNHNV and CDR2 YYDKDF come from the germline V gene (reference sequence). V dropped 6 bases and J dropped 3; count of bases not matched to a gene: 5. The CDR3 loop spans 14 amino acids. The CDR3: CATREDRGIYEQYF. CDR3 DNA sequence: TGTGCCACCAGAGAGGACAGGGGGATCTACGAGCAGTACTTC. The complete variable domain, with remaining parts taken from reference TRBV15 and TRBJ2-7, reads DAMVIQNPRYQVTQFGKPVTLSCSQTLNHNVMYWYQQKSSQAPKLLFHYYDKDFNNEADTPDNFQSRRPNTSFCFLDIRSPGLGDTAMYLCATREDRGIYEQYFGPGTRLTVT.

The J gene is TRBJ1-1, the V gene TRBV7-9; 7 nucleotides line up with TRBD1. Trimming cost V 4 bases and J 5 bases; bases outside gene matches: 7. Germline CDR1 and CDR2: SEHNR and FQNEAQ (reference sequence). The CDR3 has 14 residues. Written as DNA, the CDR3 is TGTGCCAGCAGCTCGGGACAGCCGGGGACTGAAGCTTTCTTT. Translating gives CASSSGQPGTEAFF.

V is TRBV7-2 and J is TRBJ2-7; D possibly uses TRBD1 or TRBD2 (5 bases each). There are 14 residues in the CDR3. V was shortened by 4 bases and J by 5 bases, with 15 bases between the two germline ends. Germline V gene sequence: CDR1 SGHTA, CDR2 FQGNSA. CDR3 DNA: TGTGCCAGCAGCTACACTGGGGGAGTCGACGAGCAGTACTTC. Its translation is CASSYTGGVDEQYF.

This rearrangement joins TRBV6-5 to TRBJ2-7; D gene uncertain. The germline V gene has CDR1 MNHEY and CDR2 SVGAGI. The CDR3 loop spans 14 amino acids. V was cut by 4 bases and J by 0 bases, with 10 bases left in between. The CDR3 here is CASSLSHSSYEQYF. The CDR3 bases are TGTGCCAGCAGTTTATCTCATAGCTCCTACGAGCAGTACTTC.

The gene calls are TRBV4-1 and TRBJ1-1; 8 bases are shared with TRBD1. V trimming: 6 bases; J trimming: 7 bases; junction bases outside the gene matches: 13. The CDR3 is made up of 15 amino acids. CDR1 MGHRA and CDR2 YSYEKL come from the germline V gene. The CDR3 here is CASRLYGQGLDEAFF. The CDR3 DNA follows: TGCGCCAGCAGGCTTTACGGACAGGGCCTTGATGAAGCTTTCTTT.

In its sample, this clone was seen once. The chain joins TRBV9 to TRBJ2-1; the D gene is possibly TRBD2 (5 bases). The germline gives CDR1 SGDLS, CDR2 YYNGEE. This CDR3 has 15 residues. Trimming shortened V by 0 bases and J by 6 bases, and 13 bases separated the two germline ends. Here the CDR3 reads CASSVATGGGNEQFF. The CDR3 nucleotides read TGTGCCAGCAGCGTAGCTACCGGAGGCGGCAATGAGCAGTTCTTC.

V usage is TRBV7-3 and J usage is TRBJ1-2, with D perhaps matching TRBD1 (5 bases). CDR1 is SGHTA, CDR2 FQGTGA, per germline. The CDR3 is made up of 14 amino acids. V was trimmed by 5 bases and J by 6 bases, leaving 16 bases between them. CDR3 in amino acids: CASSPTSRADGYTF. As DNA, the CDR3 is TGTGCCAGCAGCCCTACGAGCAGGGCAGATGGCTACACCTTC.

DNA of the CDR3: TGTGCCAGCAGCGTAGAGGAGTTCCCCCCTGAAGCTTTCTTT. Encoded protein: CASSVEEFPPEAFF. The V and J genes are TRBV9 and TRBJ1-1; D gene unclear. This CDR3 contains 14 residues. In germline, CDR1 is SGDLS, CDR2 YYNGEE. The V and J ends lost 0 bases and 6 bases respectively, with 12 bases between them.

This chain joins TRBV27 and TRBJ2-1; 11 bases align to TRBD2. The CDR3 loop spans 15 amino acids. CDR1 is MNHEY, CDR2 SMNVEV, per germline (reference sequence). J was trimmed by 7 bases and V by 5 bases; bases with no gene match: 7. CDR3 coding DNA: TGTGCCAGCAGTACTCTTAGCGGGGGGGTGAATGAGCAGTTCTTC. Protein sequence: CASSTLSGGVNEQFF.

Many counts were recorded for this clone. V and J are TRBV29-1 and TRBJ1-1; unclear D gene. CDR1 is SQVTM, CDR2 ANQGSEA, per germline. The V and J ends lost 4 bases and 5 bases respectively, with 11 bases between them. The CDR3 sequence is 12 residues long. CDR3 DNA sequence: TGCAGCGTTGGAAAGGGAGGAACTGAAGCTTTCTTT. As protein: CSVGKGGTEAFF.

About this clone itself: Mismatch with germline at one junction end may stem from a read error. The gene calls are TRBV7-7 and TRBJ2-5; D could derive from TRBD1 or TRBD2 (5 bases each). This CDR3 contains 15 residues. The germline V gene encodes CDR1 SSHAT and CDR2 FNYEAQ (reference sequence). The CDR3 DNA reads TGTGCTAGCAGCTTGGGGATGGGGGTCAGGGAGACCCAGTACTTC. Protein: CASSLGMGVRETQYF.

At least ten counts were recorded for this clone. The sample carries other DNA sequences with the same CDR3. V and J are TRBV6-1 and TRBJ2-3; 11 bases map to TRBD1. Trimming took 3 bases from V and 4 from J; bases not matched to a gene: 0. CDR1 is MNHNS, CDR2 SASEGT, per germline. The CDR3 is 14 residues long. As DNA, the CDR3 is TGTGCCAGCAGTGAGGGACAGGGGGCAGATACGCAGTATTTT. Amino acids: CASSEGQGADTQYF.

The chain combines TRBV13 with TRBJ1-1; TRBD1 might be the D (6 bases). Trimming took 7 bases from V and 1 from J, leaving 10 bases between them. There are 13 residues in the CDR3. Germline CDR1 and CDR2: PRHDT and FYEKMQ (reference sequence). The CDR3 nucleotides read TGTGCCAGCACCAGGACAGCGAACACTGAAGCTTTCTTT. Translation gives CASTRTANTEAFF.

This clone was observed a handful of times. The chain combines TRBV5-1 with TRBJ1-2; tentatively, D is TRBD1 (5 bases). There are 12 residues in the CDR3. The germline V and J ends were trimmed by 5 bases and 7 bases, with 12 bases remaining between them. Germline CDR1 reads SGHRS; CDR2 reads YFSETQ. CDR3 nucleotide sequence: TGCGCCAGCAGTGGGGACTCTCTTGGCTACACCTTC. It translates to CASSGDSLGYTF.

This sequence joins TRBV7-9 and TRBJ1-2, with D unresolved. The length of the CDR3 is 15 residues. V lost 0 bases to trimming and J lost 3 bases, with 11 bases between them. Germline CDR1 SEHNR, CDR2 FQNEAQ (reference sequence). This CDR3 reads CASSLASSSYYGYTF. CDR3 sequence (DNA): TGTGCCAGCAGCTTAGCTAGCAGCTCCTACTATGGCTACACCTTC.